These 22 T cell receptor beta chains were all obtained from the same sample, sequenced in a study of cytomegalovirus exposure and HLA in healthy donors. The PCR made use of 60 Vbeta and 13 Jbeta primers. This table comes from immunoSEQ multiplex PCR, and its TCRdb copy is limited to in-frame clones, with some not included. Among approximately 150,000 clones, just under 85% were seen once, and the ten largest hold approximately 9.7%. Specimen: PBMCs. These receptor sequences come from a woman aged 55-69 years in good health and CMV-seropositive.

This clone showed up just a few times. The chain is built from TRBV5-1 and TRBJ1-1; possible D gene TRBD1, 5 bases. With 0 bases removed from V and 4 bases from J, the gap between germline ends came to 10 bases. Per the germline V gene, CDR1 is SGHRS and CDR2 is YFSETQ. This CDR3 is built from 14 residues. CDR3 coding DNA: TGCGCCAGCAGCTTGGGATCAGGGCGCACTGAAGCTTTCTTT. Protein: CASSLGSGRTEAFF.

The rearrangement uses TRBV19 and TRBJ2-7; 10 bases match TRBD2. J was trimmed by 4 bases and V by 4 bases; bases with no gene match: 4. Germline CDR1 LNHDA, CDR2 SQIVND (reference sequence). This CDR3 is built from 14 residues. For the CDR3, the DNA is TGTGCCAGTAGTAGCGGGACTAGCGTTTACGAGCAGTACTTC. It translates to CASSSGTSVYEQYF.

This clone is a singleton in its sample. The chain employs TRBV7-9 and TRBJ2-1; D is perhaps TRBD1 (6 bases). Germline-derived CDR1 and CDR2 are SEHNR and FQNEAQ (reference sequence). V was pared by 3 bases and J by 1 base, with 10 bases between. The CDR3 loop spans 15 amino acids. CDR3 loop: CASSFSGTSYNEQFF. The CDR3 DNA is TGTGCCAGCAGCTTTTCCGGGACATCCTACAATGAGCAGTTCTTC.

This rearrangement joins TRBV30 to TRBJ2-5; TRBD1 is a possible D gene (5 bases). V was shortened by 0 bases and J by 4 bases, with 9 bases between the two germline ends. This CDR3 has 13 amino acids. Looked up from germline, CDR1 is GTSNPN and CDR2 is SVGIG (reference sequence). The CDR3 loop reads CAWSVRQLETQYF. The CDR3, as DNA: TGTGCCTGGAGTGTTCGACAGCTAGAGACCCAGTACTTC.

The CDR3 protein is CAISGPPGGSSYNEQFF. CDR3 nucleotides: TGTGCCATCAGTGGTCCGCCCGGCGGGAGTTCCTACAATGAGCAGTTCTTC. The genes are TRBV10-3 and TRBJ2-1; the match to TRBD2 covers 7 bases. The CDR3 has 17 amino acids. Trimming at V came to 4 bases and at J to 1 base, leaving 10 bases not matched to a gene. Germline V CDR1 and CDR2: ENHRY, SYGVKD.

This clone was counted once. In nucleotides, the CDR3 is TGTGCCAGCAGCAACCTAGCGGGAGGAAACGAGCAGTACTTC. Amino acids: CASSNLAGGNEQYF. The genes are TRBV11-2 and TRBJ2-7; TRBD2 matches 11 bases. Germline CDR1 and CDR2: SGHAT and FQNNGV. V trimming: 5 bases; J trimming: 5 bases; junction bases outside the gene matches: 5. The CDR3 is 14 residues long.

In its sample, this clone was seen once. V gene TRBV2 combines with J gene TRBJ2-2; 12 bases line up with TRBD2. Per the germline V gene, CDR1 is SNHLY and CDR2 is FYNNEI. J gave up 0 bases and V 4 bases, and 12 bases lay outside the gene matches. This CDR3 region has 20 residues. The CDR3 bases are TGTGCCAGCAGTGCGGGGCCGACTAGCGGGAGTCTCTCGAACACCGGGGAGCTGTTTTTT. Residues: CASSAGPTSGSLSNTGELFF.

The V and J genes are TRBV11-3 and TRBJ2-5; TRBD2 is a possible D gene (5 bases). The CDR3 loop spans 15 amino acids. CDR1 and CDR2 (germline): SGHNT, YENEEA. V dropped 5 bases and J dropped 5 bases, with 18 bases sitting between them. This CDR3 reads CASSPFDGVWETQYF. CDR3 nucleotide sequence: TGTGCCAGCAGCCCGTTTGACGGGGTATGGGAGACCCAGTACTTC.

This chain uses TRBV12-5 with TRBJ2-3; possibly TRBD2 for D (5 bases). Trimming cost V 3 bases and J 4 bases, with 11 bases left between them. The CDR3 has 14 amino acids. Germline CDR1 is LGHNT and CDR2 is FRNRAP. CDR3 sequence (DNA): TGTGCTAGTGGTTTAACGGACTCGGCAGATACGCAGTATTTT. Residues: CASGLTDSADTQYF.

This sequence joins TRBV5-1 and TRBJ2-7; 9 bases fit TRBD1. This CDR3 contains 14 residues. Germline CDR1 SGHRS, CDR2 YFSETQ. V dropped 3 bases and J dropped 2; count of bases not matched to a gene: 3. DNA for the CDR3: TGCGCCAGCAGCTCGGGACAGGGCGCCTACGAGCAGTACTTC. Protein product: CASSSGQGAYEQYF.

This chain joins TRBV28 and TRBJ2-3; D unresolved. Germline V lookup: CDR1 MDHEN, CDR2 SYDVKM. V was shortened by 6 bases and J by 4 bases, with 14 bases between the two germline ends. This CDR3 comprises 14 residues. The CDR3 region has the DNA TGTGCCAGCAGCCCTGAACTCAGCGCAGATACGCAGTATTTT. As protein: CASSPELSADTQYF. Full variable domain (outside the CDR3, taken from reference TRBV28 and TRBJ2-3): DVKVTQSSRYLVKRTGEKVFLECVQDMDHENMFWYRQDPGLGLRLIYFSYDVKMKEKGDIPEGYSVSREKKERFSLILESASTNQTSMYLCASSPELSADTQYFGPGTRLTVL.

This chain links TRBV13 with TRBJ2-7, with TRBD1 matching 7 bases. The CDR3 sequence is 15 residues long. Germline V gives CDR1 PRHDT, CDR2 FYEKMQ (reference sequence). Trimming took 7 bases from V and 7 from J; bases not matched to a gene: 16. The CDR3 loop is CASTAYYRGSGEQYF. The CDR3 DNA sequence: TGTGCCAGCACCGCTTATTACAGGGGATCGGGTGAGCAGTACTTC.

The CDR3 protein is CASSVAGQMNTEAFF. CDR3 nucleotides: TGTGCCAGCAGCGTAGCTGGTCAGATGAACACTGAAGCTTTCTTT. The gene calls are TRBV9 and TRBJ1-1; D is undetermined. Germline assignment: CDR1 SGDLS and CDR2 YYNGEE. Trimming left V 0 bases short and J 0 bases short, with 9 bases between. The CDR3 loop spans 15 amino acids. The variable domain in full, completed from reference TRBV9 and TRBJ1-1, reads DSGVTQTPKHLITATGQRVTLRCSPRSGDLSVYWYQQSLDQGLQFLIQYYNGEERAKGNILERFSAQQFPDLHSELNLSSLELGDSALYFCASSVAGQMNTEAFFGQGTRLTVV.

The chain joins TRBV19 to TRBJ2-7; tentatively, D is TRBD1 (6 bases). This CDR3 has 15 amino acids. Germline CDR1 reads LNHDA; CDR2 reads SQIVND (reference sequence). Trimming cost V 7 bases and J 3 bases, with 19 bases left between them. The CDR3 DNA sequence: TGTGCCAGTACCCAGGGGCCAGGGAGAAGCTACGAGCAGTACTTC. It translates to CASTQGPGRSYEQYF.

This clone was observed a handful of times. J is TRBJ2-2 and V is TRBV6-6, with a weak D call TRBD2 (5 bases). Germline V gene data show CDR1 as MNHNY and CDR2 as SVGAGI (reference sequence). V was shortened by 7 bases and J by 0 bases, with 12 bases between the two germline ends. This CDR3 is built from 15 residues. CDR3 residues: CASTQRGTNTGELFF. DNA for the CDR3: TGTGCCAGCACGCAGAGAGGGACGAACACCGGGGAGCTGTTTTTT.

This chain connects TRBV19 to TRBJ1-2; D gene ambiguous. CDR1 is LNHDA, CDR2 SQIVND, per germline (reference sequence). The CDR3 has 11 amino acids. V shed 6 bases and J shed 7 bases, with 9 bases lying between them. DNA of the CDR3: TGTGCCAGTAGGGAGTCCTGTGGCTACACCTTC. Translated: CASRESCGYTF.

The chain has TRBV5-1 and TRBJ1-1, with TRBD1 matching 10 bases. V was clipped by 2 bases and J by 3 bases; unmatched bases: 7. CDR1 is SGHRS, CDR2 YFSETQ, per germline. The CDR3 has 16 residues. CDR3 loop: CASSFSVGTGDTEAFF. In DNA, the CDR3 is TGCGCCAGCAGCTTCTCGGTGGGGACAGGGGACACTGAAGCTTTCTTT.

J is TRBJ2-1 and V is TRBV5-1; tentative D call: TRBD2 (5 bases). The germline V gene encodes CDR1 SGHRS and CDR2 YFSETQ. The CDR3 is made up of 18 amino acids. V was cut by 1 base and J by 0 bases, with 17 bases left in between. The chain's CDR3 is CASSLSEGGRSSYNEQFF. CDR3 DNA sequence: TGCGCCAGCAGCTTGTCCGAGGGCGGACGGAGCTCCTACAATGAGCAGTTCTTC.

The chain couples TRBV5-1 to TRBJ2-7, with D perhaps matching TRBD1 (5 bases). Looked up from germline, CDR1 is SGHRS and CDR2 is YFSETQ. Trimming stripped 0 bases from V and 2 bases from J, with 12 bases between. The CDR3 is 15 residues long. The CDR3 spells CASSLAGRATYEQYF. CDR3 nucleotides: TGCGCCAGCAGCTTGGCAGGCAGGGCAACCTACGAGCAGTACTTC.

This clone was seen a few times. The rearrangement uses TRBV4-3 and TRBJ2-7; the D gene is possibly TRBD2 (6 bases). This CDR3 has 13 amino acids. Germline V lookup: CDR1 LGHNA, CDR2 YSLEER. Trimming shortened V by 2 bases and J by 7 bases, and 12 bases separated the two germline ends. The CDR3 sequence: CASSQTRAGEQYF. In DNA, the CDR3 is TGCGCCAGCAGCCAAACGAGGGCGGGGGAGCAGTACTTC.

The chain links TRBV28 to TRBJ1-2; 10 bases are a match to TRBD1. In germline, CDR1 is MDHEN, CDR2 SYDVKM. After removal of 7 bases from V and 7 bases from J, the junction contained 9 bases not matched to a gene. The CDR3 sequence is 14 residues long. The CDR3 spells CASTVDRGRSGYTF. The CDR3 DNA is TGTGCCAGCACCGTAGACAGGGGGCGGAGTGGCTACACCTTC.

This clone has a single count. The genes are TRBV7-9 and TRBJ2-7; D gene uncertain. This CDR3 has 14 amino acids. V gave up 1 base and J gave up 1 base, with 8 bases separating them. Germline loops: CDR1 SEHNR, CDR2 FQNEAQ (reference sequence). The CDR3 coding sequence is TGTGCCAGCAGCTTAGGGGCGCGATCCTACGAGCAGTACTTC. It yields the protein CASSLGARSYEQYF.